These T cell receptor beta chains were read from a single sample in a study of spatial heterogeneity in lung cancer. A single record per CDR3 protein comes from TCRdb applying MiXCR to the 5' RACE reads. This table holds under 85,000 distinct CDR3 sequences, approximately 8% found once. This material consisted of PBMCs, taken at surgery. The source is a male donor with early-stage non-small cell lung cancer. Each CDR3 is given with its conserved first and last residue. The D gene is left open where the match is weak. A row's size may be missing; if present it is once, few, many or a size class.

abundance	len	v_gene	j_gene	d_gene	CDR3aa	CDR3nt
NA	14	TRBV19	TRBJ2-7	TRBD1	CASSPGQGTYEQYF	TGTGCCAGTAGCCCGGGACAGGGGACCTACGAGCAGTACTTC
many	12	TRBV20-1	TRBJ1-5	NA	CSAQGYNQPQHF	TGCAGTGCTCAGGGGTACAATCAGCCCCAGCATTTT
many	15	TRBV9	TRBJ2-7	TRBD2	CASTPGGRLSYEQYF	TGTGCCAGCACCCCAGGCGGGAGACTTTCCTACGAGCAGTACTTC
many	13	TRBV24-1	TRBJ2-5	NA	CATSDPGKETQYF	TGTGCCACCAGTGACCCAGGGAAGGAGACCCAGTACTTC
few	18	TRBV9	TRBJ2-1	TRBD2	CASSSQLLAGGPYNEQFF	TGTGCCAGCAGCTCCCAACTTCTAGCGGGAGGGCCGTACAATGAGCAGTTCTTC
NA	16	TRBV6-2/TRBV6-3	TRBJ1-5	TRBD1	CASSPTGGGWDQPQHF	TGTGCCAGCAGTCCAACAGGGGGCGGATGGGATCAGCCCCAGCATTTT
many	13	TRBV11-3	TRBJ2-5	NA	CASSLDPQETQYF	TGTGCCAGCAGCTTAGATCCACAAGAGACCCAGTACTTC
many	15	TRBV20-1	TRBJ2-7	NA	CSARKGWVTTDEQYF	TGCAGTGCTAGAAAGGGCTGGGTCACTACGGACGAGCAGTACTTC
many	13	TRBV6-5	TRBJ1-5	NA	CASSGLLNQPQHF	TGTGCCAGCAGCGGACTGTTAAATCAGCCCCAGCATTTT
many	13	TRBV11-2	TRBJ2-1	NA	CASSYRADNEQFF	TGTGCCAGCAGCTACCGGGCAGACAATGAGCAGTTCTTC
many	14	TRBV18	TRBJ1-1	NA	CASSPLDRNTEAFF	TGTGCCAGCTCACCACTAGACAGGAACACTGAAGCTTTCTTT
NA	12	TRBV2	TRBJ2-7	NA	CASRVLAWEQYF	TGTGCCAGCAGGGTACTGGCCTGGGAGCAGTACTTC
NA	16	TRBV11-1	TRBJ2-3	TRBD2	CASSPQAGARTDTQYF	TGTGCCAGCAGCCCCCAGGCGGGAGCACGCACAGATACGCAGTATTTT
few	15	TRBV5-1	TRBJ2-5	NA	CASSSQGGGEETQYF	TGCGCCAGCAGCTCCCAAGGGGGAGGCGAGGAGACCCAGTACTTC
many	14	TRBV20-1	TRBJ1-1	NA	CSARDPPSDTEAFF	TGCAGTGCTAGAGATCCCCCCTCGGACACTGAAGCTTTCTTT
few	15	TRBV27	TRBJ2-1	NA	CASSLSRRDWDEQFF	TGTGCCAGCAGTTTATCGAGGCGGGATTGGGATGAGCAGTTCTTC
NA	14	TRBV6-1	TRBJ2-5	NA	CASAAEFYQETQYF	TGTGCCAGCGCAGCGGAGTTCTATCAAGAGACCCAGTACTTC
many	12	TRBV29-1	TRBJ2-5	NA	CSVAQGQETQYF	TGCAGCGTTGCCCAGGGCCAAGAGACCCAGTACTTC
many	13	TRBV20-1	TRBJ2-1	NA	CSAKGVRVNEQFF	TGCAGTGCTAAAGGAGTTCGGGTAAATGAGCAGTTCTTC
few	14	TRBV5-6	TRBJ2-1	NA	CASSLGLATDEQFF	TGTGCCAGCAGCTTGGGACTCGCCACCGATGAGCAGTTCTTC
many	13	TRBV6-2/TRBV6-3	TRBJ1-1	NA	CASLRDTLTEAFF	TGTGCCAGCCTCCGGGACACCCTCACTGAAGCTTTCTTT
NA	15	TRBV9	TRBJ2-1	NA	CASSVTGDSYNEQFF	TGTGCCAGCAGCGTAACCGGGGACTCCTACAATGAGCAGTTCTTC
many	15	TRBV2	TRBJ2-5	TRBD1	CASSPRTGFGETQYF	TGTGCCAGCAGTCCTCGGACAGGTTTTGGAGAGACCCAGTACTTC
NA	11	TRBV5-4	TRBJ1-4	NA	CASGANEKLFF	TGTGCCAGTGGGGCTAATGAAAAACTGTTTTTT
NA	14	TRBV6-6	TRBJ1-1	NA	CASSHSTRGKEAFF	TGTGCCAGCAGTCACTCCACCCGGGGCAAAGAAGCTTTCTTT
few	15	TRBV27	TRBJ2-1	TRBD1	CASSLDRVVGDEQFF	TGTGCCAGCAGTTTGGACAGGGTCGTAGGCGATGAGCAGTTCTTC
many	12	TRBV29-1	TRBJ2-7	NA	CSVEDQSVEQYF	TGCAGCGTTGAAGACCAATCGGTTGAGCAGTACTTC
many	13	TRBV25-1	TRBJ1-2	TRBD1	CASSEDRDYGYTF	TGTGCCAGCAGTGAGGACAGGGACTATGGCTACACCTTC
many	17	TRBV10-3	TRBJ2-7	TRBD1	CAISESGRGRMSYEQYF	TGTGCCATCAGTGAGTCTGGCAGGGGGCGGATGTCCTACGAGCAGTACTTC
few	19	TRBV6-6	TRBJ1-3	TRBD1	CASSYSRRDSLISGNTIYF	TGTGCCAGCAGTTATTCAAGGCGGGACAGCCTGATCTCTGGAAACACCATATATTTT
NA	16	TRBV6-5	TRBJ1-1	NA	CASSYSSLGASTEAFF	TGTGCCAGCAGTTACTCGAGTCTGGGGGCGAGCACTGAAGCTTTCTTT
many	14	TRBV5-1	TRBJ2-1	NA	CASSPGGGAVEQFF	TGCGCCAGCAGCCCCGGTGGGGGGGCCGTTGAGCAGTTCTTC
NA	15	TRBV25-1	TRBJ1-4	NA	CASSEFGRGSEKLFF	TGTGCCAGCAGTGAATTCGGCAGGGGCAGCGAAAAACTGTTTTTT